This TCR beta chain was identified in a study of blood T cell repertoires in COVID-19 (dated by TCRdb to about 2020). Study-wide context: Collaborator samples came from the United States, Italy and Spain and covered acute and convalescent phases of COVID-19. The prospective study material was composed of cDNA or gDNA derived from T cells, B-cell-depleted T cells, or PBMCs. The dataset comprised deeply sampled blood TCRbeta repertoires from subjects exposed to, actively infected with, or recovered from COVID-19. The repertoires were released in a freely available public database meant as a resource for research on the immune response to SARS-CoV-2. The samples were drawn from the first 160 participants of the ongoing ImmuneRACE study and from 1,254 subjects provided by 6 global collaborators. Sample metadata almost always included a de-identified subject ID, COVID-19 status, age in years and sex. HLA class I and class II types, where available, came from metadata supplied by the sample provider rather than from assay-based typing. Broader findings and caveats from the paper: The quantity of clinical and demographic metadata differed by source and by participant and was supplied without curation.

Counted from cysteine to phenylalanine, this CDR3 has 14 amino acids. The kept DNA is CDR3 alone, 42 bases in frame from the first base. CDR1 and CDR2 were assigned from the germline V gene as MNHEY and SVGAGI. Compared with germline, V lacks 8 bases and J lacks 4 bases; bases without a gene match: 5. TCRbeta CDR3 regions were amplified from genomic DNA using the immunoSEQ Assay, a bias-controlled multiplex PCR. The authors' pipeline ran thus. The number of nucleated cells in each sample was estimated by amplification of reference gene primers within the assay. To quantify the absolute abundance of each unique TCRbeta CDR3 rearrangement, sequence reads were collapsed and filtered. For each sample, productive Simpson clonality was calculated by taking the square root of Simpson's diversity index across productive rearrangements. Imported from immuneACCESS, the table was reduced by TCRdb to in-frame sequences with V and J called. These copies leave out some clones; in studies compared against another copy, an unresolved V gene accounts for under half, and the cause of the remainder is not known. D and trimming were read from the DNA, whereas the V and J calls and clone size are those reported in that table. Present in this sample are 50,000 to 70,000 clones, roughly 82% of which were seen just once. The ten biggest clones cover 5.6% of the sample.

To note about this clone: The clone's antigen remains unknown. No base qualities exist here, and no much larger clone lies one base off it.

Each collaborating institution followed its own protocols to collect whole blood in K2EDTA tubes. For TCRbeta analysis, collaborators shipped samples as frozen whole blood, isolated PBMCs, or DNA extracted from either of those sample types. The sequenced material came from peripheral blood. The chain employs TRBV6-5 and TRBJ2-3; 11 nucleotides in the junction match TRBD2. The clonotype originates from a woman aged 60-75 years with acute or convalescent COVID-19. For the CDR3, the sequence is CASALAGGADTQYF. The nucleotide sequence reads as follows: TGTGCCAGCGCCCTAGCGGGGGGCGCAGATACGCAGTATTTT.